The 14 T cell receptor beta chains given below trace back to one sample, sequenced in a study of PD-1 and CTLA-4 blockade in melanoma. Using immunoSEQ multiplex PCR, the repertoire was profiled, and TCRdb retains in-frame clones only, with some absent. The sample contains over 25,000 clones, around nine tenths of which appear only once. Sequenced material: CD8+ T cells from peripheral blood, taken before anti-PD-1 treatment. The receptors here all came from a human donor with melanoma.

This clone was seen only once. The V gene is TRBV6-1, the J gene TRBJ2-6; D not resolved. The CDR3 has 15 amino acids. Germline-derived CDR1 and CDR2 are MNHNS and SASEGT. Trimming cost V 0 bases and J 1 base, with 4 bases left between them. CDR3 bases: TGTGCCAGCAGTGAAGCCCCATCTGGGGCCAACGTCCTGACTTTC. Residues: CASSEAPSGANVLTF.

The chain has TRBV6-1 and TRBJ2-1; D perhaps matches TRBD2 (6 bases). The V gene's germline CDR1 is MNHNS and CDR2 SASEGT. V gave up 2 bases and J gave up 0 bases, with 14 bases separating them. The CDR3 is 17 amino acids. The CDR3 DNA sequence: TGTGCCAGCAGTGAACTACGCGGGGCCAGCTCCTACAATGAGCAGTTCTTC. Its translation is CASSELRGASSYNEQFF.

Only a few counts were recorded for this clone. Here the CDR3 reads CASSEAEHDNQPQHF. Here the CDR3 DNA reads TGTGCCAGCAGTGAAGCGGAGCACGACAATCAGCCCCAGCATTTT. The chain links TRBV2 to TRBJ1-5; D is unresolved. V lost 0 bases and J 3 bases, leaving 9 bases between the germline ends. Looked up from germline, CDR1 is SNHLY and CDR2 is FYNNEI. The CDR3 contains 15 residues.

V gene TRBV7-9 combines with J gene TRBJ2-3; TRBD2 aligns across 9 bases. There are 17 residues in the CDR3. After removal of 4 bases from V and 3 bases from J, the junction contained 11 bases not matched to a gene. Germline CDR1 is SEHNR and CDR2 is FQNEAQ (reference sequence). This CDR3 is CASSSLKAGGITDTQYF. The CDR3 DNA reads as TGTGCCAGCAGCTCCCTGAAGGCGGGAGGGATAACAGATACGCAGTATTTT.

The chain is built from TRBV3-1 (or the pseudogene TRBV3-2) and TRBJ2-2; D is uncertain. Germline V gene lookup returns CDR1 LGHDT and CDR2 YNNKEL (reference sequence). V lost 1 base and J 11 bases, leaving 11 bases between the germline ends. The CDR3 is 13 residues long. The CDR3 nucleotides read TGTGCCAGCAGCCAAGTGGATCTTAATGAGCTGTTTTTT. Its translation: CASSQVDLNELFF.

J is TRBJ2-3 and V is TRBV10-2; no firm D call. CDR1 and CDR2 from the germline V gene are WSHSY and SAAADI. Trimming left V 0 bases short and J 1 base short, with 5 bases between. The CDR3 extends over 14 amino acids. The CDR3 spells CASSESVRTDTQYF. As DNA, the CDR3 is TGCGCCAGCAGTGAGTCGGTACGCACAGATACGCAGTATTTT.

The chain couples TRBV4-1 to TRBJ2-2, with D maybe TRBD2 (7 bases). V was clipped by 4 bases and J by 6 bases, with 18 bases between them. The germline CDR1 and CDR2 sequences are MGHRA and YSYEKL. This CDR3 is built from 16 residues. CDR3 nucleotides: TGCGCCAGCAGCCCCCCGAGGGGGGGGCTGGCCGGGGAGCTGTTTTTT. Amino acids: CASSPPRGGLAGELFF.

This clone came up once. The rearrangement links TRBV3-1 (or the pseudogene TRBV3-2) to TRBJ2-5; TRBD2 matches at 10 bases. The germline V gene encodes CDR1 LGHDT and CDR2 YNNKEL (reference sequence). The junction had 9 bases not matched to a gene; V was cut back by 4 bases and J by 4 bases. The CDR3 consists of 16 residues. The DNA of the CDR3 is TGTGCCAGCAGCCCCTGGGAGCGGGGGGGCGGAGAGACCCAGTACTTC. It encodes CASSPWERGGGETQYF.

The V and J genes are TRBV19 and TRBJ2-5, with D possibly matching TRBD1 (6 bases). V lost 5 bases and J lost 5, with 15 bases in between. Germline loops: CDR1 LNHDA, CDR2 SQIVND (reference sequence). There are 14 residues in the CDR3. In nucleotides, the CDR3 is TGTGCCAGTAGTCCGGGCAGGGGAGTTGAGACCCAGTACTTC. Encoded protein: CASSPGRGVETQYF.

The rearrangement joins TRBV7-9 to TRBJ2-2; unclear D gene. Germline V gene data show CDR1 as SEHNR and CDR2 as FQNEAQ (reference sequence). This CDR3 has 15 residues. V lost 2 bases, J lost 3 bases, and 10 bases lay in between. The CDR3 spells CASSLTPQDTGELFF. The CDR3 DNA reads TGTGCCAGCAGCTTAACTCCCCAGGACACCGGGGAGCTGTTTTTT.

The J gene is TRBJ2-5, the V gene TRBV7-3, with TRBD2 matching over 8 bases. The CDR3 spans 19 residues. J was trimmed by 0 bases and V by 6 bases; bases with no gene match: 18. Germline V CDR1 and CDR2: SGHTA, FQGTGA. The CDR3 nucleotides are TGTGCCAGCAGTTCTCCGACTAGCGAGTACCGACCCAACCAAGAGACCCAGTACTTC. Translation: CASSSPTSEYRPNQETQYF.

The gene calls are TRBV7-3 and TRBJ2-7, with 8 bases identical to TRBD2. V was pared by 5 bases and J by 3 bases, with 6 bases of the junction left unmatched. CDR3 size: 14 residues. Germline V CDR1 and CDR2: SGHTA, FQGTGA. The DNA of the CDR3 is TGTGCCAGCAGCCTGTCGGGAGGGGGCTACGAGCAGTACTTC. It codes for CASSLSGGGYEQYF. The whole variable domain, filled in from reference TRBV7-3 and TRBJ2-7, reads GAGVSQTPSNKVTEKGKYVELRCDPISGHTALYWYRQSLGQGPEFLIYFQGTGAADDSGLPNDRFFAVRPEGSVSTLKIQRTERGDSAVYLCASSLSGGGYEQYFGPGTRLTVT.

This chain uses TRBV24-1 with TRBJ1-2; D unresolved. Trimming left V 7 bases short and J 8 bases short, with 19 bases between. The length of the CDR3 is 14 residues. CDR1 and CDR2 (germline): KGHDR, SFDVKD. DNA of the CDR3: TGTGCCACCAGCCCGTTCCCCCGAGATGGAGGCTACACCTTC. Its protein product is CATSPFPRDGGYTF.

The V and J genes are TRBV6-5 and TRBJ2-6; the D gene could be TRBD1 or TRBD2 (5 bases each). V shed 9 bases and J shed 0 bases, with 12 bases lying between them. The CDR3 consists of 15 residues. Germline V lookup: CDR1 MNHEY, CDR2 SVGAGI. The CDR3 spells CARPGRSSGANVLTF. DNA for the CDR3: TGTGCCAGGCCGGGACGTAGCTCTGGGGCCAACGTCCTGACTTTC.